This TCR beta chain was found in a study of OX40 agonist ivuxolimab in advanced cancers. The method was immunoSEQ multiplex PCR; TCRdb's version includes in-frame clones alone and lacks a portion of them. This sample has about 48,000 clones, with under 85% found just once. Specimen: CD4+ or CD8+ T cells sorted from blood, collected in a trial of the OX40 agonist ivuxolimab. This TCR derives from an adult with an advanced solid tumor such as melanoma, head and neck, liver or kidney cancer.

The CDR3 region is CSTRTGVGSEAFF. In nucleotides, the CDR3 is TGCAGCACTAGGACAGGGGTTGGGTCTGAAGCTTTCTTT. This chain joins TRBV29-1 and TRBJ1-1, with TRBD1 matching over 9 bases. This CDR3 spans 13 amino acids. CDR1 is SQVTM and CDR2 is ANQGSEA in the germline V gene. The junction had 10 bases not matched to a gene; V was cut back by 8 bases and J by 6 bases.